The source of this T cell receptor beta chain is a study of T cell repertoires in cytomegalovirus infection. TCRdb used MiXCR to reprocess the reads, holding one entry per CDR3 protein. Found here are 310,000 or so distinct CDR3 sequences, roughly 17% of them singletons; the top ten hold around 12%. Trimming took 3 bases from V and 3 from J, leaving 11 bases between them. Germline CDR1 and CDR2: SEHNR and FQNEAQ (reference sequence). The CDR3 runs to 15 residues. Concerning this clonotype: Its antigen is undetermined.

Whole-study results and caveats: It was HLA-C-restricted CMV-specific TCR beta clonotypes that dominated the response ex vivo.

V usage is TRBV7-9 and J usage is TRBJ1-4; no clear D gene. The sequence was obtained from a human donor in good health (CMV status not recorded). Some clones in this sample may be carry-over from other donors' samples. What was sequenced was PBMCs. The CDR3 spells CASSFSGSPNEKLFF. The CDR3 region has the DNA TGTGCCAGCAGCTTCTCCGGGTCTCCTAATGAAAAACTGTTTTTT.